This TCR beta chain was identified in a study of cytomegalovirus exposure and HLA in healthy donors. Points from the study as a whole: Among immune exposure information, only CMV serostatus was available. With high specificity and sensitivity, the classifier reportedly diagnosed cytomegalovirus status. V- and J-gene trimming of TCR beta was linked (in a later analysis) to a missense DCLRE1C variant.

The PCR used 60 Vbeta and 13 Jbeta primers. The repertoire was sequenced with immunoSEQ multiplex PCR; TCRdb's copy has only in-frame clones and lacks some. Seen here are about 160,000 clones, 65% to 85% observed once, and the top ten hold around 3%. In this sample, this clone turned up a few times. The antigen remains unidentified. Those who donated were healthy bone marrow donors. Between the trimmed V and J ends, which lost 11 bases and 1 base, there was a span of 8 bases. The CDR3 totals 11 residues. Germline V gene data show CDR1 as MNHNS and CDR2 as SASEGT. The J gene is TRBJ1-2, the V gene TRBV6-1; D remains unclear. The source is a woman between 45 and 60 years old in good health and CMV-seropositive. Sequencing was performed on PBMCs. The CDR3 coding sequence is TGTGCCGTCTTGTATAACTATGGCTACACCTTC. This encodes CAVLYNYGYTF.